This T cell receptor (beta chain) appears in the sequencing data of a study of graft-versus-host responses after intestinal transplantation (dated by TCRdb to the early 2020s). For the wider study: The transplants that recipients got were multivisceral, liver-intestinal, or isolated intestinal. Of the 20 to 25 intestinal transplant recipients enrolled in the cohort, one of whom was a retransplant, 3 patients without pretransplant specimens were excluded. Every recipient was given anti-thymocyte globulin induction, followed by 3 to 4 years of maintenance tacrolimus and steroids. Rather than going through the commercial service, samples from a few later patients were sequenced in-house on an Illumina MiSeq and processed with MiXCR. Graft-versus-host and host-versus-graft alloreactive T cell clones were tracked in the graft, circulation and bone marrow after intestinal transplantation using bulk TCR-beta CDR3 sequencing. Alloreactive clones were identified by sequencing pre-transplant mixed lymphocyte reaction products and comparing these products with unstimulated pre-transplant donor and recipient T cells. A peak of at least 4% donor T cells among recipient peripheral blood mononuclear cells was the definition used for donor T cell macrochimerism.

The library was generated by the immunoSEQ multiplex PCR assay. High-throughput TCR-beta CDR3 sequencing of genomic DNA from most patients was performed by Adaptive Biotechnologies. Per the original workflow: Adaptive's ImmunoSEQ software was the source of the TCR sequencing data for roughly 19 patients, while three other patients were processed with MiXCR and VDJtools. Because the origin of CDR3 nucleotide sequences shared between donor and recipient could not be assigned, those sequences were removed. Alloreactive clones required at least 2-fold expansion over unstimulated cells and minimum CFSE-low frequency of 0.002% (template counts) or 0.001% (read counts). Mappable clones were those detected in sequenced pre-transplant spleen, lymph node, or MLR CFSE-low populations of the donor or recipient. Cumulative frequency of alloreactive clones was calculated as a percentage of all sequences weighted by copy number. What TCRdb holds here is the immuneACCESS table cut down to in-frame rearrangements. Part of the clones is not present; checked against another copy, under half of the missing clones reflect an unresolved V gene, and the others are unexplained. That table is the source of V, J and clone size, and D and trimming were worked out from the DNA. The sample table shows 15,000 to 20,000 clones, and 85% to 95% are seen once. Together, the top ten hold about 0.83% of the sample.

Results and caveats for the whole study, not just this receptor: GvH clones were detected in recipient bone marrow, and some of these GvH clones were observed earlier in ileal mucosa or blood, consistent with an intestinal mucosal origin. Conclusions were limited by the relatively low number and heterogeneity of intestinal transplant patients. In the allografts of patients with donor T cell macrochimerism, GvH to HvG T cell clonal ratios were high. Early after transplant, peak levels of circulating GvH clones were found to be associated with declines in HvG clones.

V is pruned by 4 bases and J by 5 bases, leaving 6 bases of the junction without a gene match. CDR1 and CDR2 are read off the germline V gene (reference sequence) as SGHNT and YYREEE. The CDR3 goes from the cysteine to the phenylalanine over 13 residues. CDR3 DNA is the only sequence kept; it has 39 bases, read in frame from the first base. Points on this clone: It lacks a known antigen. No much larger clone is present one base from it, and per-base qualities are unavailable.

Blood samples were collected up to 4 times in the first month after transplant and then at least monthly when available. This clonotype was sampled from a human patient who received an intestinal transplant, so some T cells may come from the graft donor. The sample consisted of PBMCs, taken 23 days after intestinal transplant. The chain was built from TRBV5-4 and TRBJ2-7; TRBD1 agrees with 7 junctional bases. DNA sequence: TGTGCCAGCAGCGCGAACAGGGGCCACGAGCAGTACTTC. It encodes CASSANRGHEQYF. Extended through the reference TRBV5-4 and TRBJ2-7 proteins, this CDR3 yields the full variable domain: ETGVTQSPTHLIKTRGQQVTLRCSSQSGHNTVSWYQQALGQGPQFIFQYYREEENGRGNFPPRFSGLQFPNYSSELNVNALELDDSALYLCASSANRGHEQYFGPGTRLTVT.